This T cell receptor beta chain was recovered during a study of T cells in narcolepsy. This clone has a handful of counts. Repertoires were generated with immunoSEQ multiplex PCR, while TCRdb's copy carries only in-frame clones and drops some. The repertoire holds fewer than 30,000 clones, roughly nine tenths seen once, with around 1.1% in the top ten. The material sequenced was CD45RA- memory CD4+ T cells from PBMCs. The receptor was derived from a human donor with narcolepsy.

In DNA, the CDR3 is TGTGCCAGCAGCTTTAGGGCGGGGGCCGGCACAGATACGCAGTATTTT. It yields the protein CASSFRAGAGTDTQYF. The chain combines TRBV7-2 with TRBJ2-3; tentative D call: TRBD2 (7 bases). Germline assignment: CDR1 SGHTA and CDR2 FQGNSA. The CDR3 is 16 amino acids. V lost 3 bases, J lost 1 base, and 14 bases lay in between.